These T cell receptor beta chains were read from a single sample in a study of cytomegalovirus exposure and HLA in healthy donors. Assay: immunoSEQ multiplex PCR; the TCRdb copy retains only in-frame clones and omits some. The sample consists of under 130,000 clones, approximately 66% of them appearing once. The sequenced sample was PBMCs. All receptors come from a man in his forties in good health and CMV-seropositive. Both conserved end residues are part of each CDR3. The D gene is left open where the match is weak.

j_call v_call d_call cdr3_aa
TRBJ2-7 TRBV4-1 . CASSHLFRDTNYEQYF
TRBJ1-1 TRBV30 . CAWEGTPGEAFF
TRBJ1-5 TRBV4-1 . CASSSGQNFNQPQHF
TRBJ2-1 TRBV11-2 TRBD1 CASSPGTGAHEQFF
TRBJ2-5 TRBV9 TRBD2 CASSARTSGSETQYF
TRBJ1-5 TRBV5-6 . CASSFAGAFSNQPQHF
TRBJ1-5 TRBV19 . CASNQKTGGQPQHF
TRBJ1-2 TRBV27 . CASSSRGSGYGYTF
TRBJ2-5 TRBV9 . CASSVTPSGEKTQYF
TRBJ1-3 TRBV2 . CASKQGSGNTIYF
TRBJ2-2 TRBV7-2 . CASSQETSTGELFF